This T cell receptor beta chain derives from a study of blood T cells in healthy people across ages. Whole-study results and caveats: With naive T cell percentage, TCR beta diversity showed a strong correlation. A roughly linear age-dependent decrease characterized TCR beta diversity per million T cells.

A second roughly 7 to 12 cycle PCR used barcoded and J-beta primers. A single record per CDR3 protein comes from TCRdb applying MiXCR to the 5' RACE reads. The repertoire holds around 870,000 distinct CDR3 sequences, with more than 25% as singletons. CDR1 and CDR2 from the germline V gene are SGHRS and YFSETQ. The CDR3 has 14 residues. Trimming took off 1 base at V and 6 bases at J, with 13 bases between the two ends. About this clonotype: Antigen unknown.

The clonotype comes from a woman over 75 in good health. The V call is TRBV5-1, the J call TRBJ2-5, with D possibly matching TRBD2 (6 bases). Sequences were obtained from blood. CDR3 DNA sequence: TGCGCCAGCAGCTTGAGGGACTCCCCAAAGACCCAGTACTTC. Translated, it gives CASSLRDSPKTQYF. Full variable domain (rest looked up from reference TRBV5-1 and TRBJ2-5): KAGVTQTPRYLIKTRGQQVTLSCSPISGHRSVSWYQQTPGQGLQFLFEYFSETQRNKGNFPGRFSGRQFSNSRSEMNVSTLELGDSALYLCASSLRDSPKTQYFGPGTRLLVL.